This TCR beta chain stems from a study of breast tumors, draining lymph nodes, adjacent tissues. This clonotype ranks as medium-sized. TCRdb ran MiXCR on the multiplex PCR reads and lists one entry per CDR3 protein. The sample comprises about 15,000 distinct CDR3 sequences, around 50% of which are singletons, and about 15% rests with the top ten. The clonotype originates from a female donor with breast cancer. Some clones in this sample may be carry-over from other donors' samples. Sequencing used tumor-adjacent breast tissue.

This CDR3 reads CATAGRGRYEQYF. The DNA for the CDR3 is TGTGCCACCGCGGGGAGGGGACGGTACGAGCAGTACTTC. The V and J genes are TRBV6-5 and TRBJ2-7; 7 bases agree with TRBD2. CDR3 length: 13 amino acids. CDR1 MNHEY and CDR2 SVGAGI come from the germline V gene. J was trimmed by 4 bases and V by 10 bases; bases with no gene match: 10.